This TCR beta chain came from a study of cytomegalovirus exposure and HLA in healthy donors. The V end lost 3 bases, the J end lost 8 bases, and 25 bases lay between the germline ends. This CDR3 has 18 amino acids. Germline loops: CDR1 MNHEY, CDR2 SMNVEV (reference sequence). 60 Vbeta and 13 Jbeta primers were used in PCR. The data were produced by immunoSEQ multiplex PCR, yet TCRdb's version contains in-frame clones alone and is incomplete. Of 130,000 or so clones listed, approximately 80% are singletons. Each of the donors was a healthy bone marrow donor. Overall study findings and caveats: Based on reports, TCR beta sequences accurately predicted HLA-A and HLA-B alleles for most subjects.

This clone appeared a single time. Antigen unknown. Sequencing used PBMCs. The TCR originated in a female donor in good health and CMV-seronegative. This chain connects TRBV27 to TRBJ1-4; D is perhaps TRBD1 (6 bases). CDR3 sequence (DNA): TGTGCCAGCAGTTTCACGGGGGGCGATCCTGTTACATGGGAAAAACTGTTTTTT. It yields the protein CASSFTGGDPVTWEKLFF.